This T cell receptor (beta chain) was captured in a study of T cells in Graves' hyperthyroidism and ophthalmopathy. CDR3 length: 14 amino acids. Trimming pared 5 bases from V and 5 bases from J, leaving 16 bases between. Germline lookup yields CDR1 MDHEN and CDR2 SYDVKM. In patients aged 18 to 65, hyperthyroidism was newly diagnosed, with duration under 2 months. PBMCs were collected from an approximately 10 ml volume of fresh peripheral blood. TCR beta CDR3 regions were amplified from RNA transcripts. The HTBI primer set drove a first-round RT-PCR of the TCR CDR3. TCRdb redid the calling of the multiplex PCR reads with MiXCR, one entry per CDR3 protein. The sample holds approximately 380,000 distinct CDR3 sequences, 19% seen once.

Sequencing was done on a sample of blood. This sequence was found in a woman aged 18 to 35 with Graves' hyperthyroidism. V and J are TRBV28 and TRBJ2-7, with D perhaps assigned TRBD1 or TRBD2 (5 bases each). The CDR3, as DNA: TGTGCCAGCAGTGGGTGGGACCTGGCCAACGAGCAGTACTTC. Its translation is CASSGWDLANEQYF.